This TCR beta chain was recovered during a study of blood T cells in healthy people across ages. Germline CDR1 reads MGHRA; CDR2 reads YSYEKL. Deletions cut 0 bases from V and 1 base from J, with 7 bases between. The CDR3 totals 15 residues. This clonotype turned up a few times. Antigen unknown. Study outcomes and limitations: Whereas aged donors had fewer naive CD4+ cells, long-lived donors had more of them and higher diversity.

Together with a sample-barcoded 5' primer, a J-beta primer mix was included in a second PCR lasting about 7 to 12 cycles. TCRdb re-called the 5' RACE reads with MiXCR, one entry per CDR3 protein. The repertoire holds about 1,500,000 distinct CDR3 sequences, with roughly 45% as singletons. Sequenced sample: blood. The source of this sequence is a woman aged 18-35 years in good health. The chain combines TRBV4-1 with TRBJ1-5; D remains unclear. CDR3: CASSQDRMSNQPQHF. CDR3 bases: TGCGCCAGCAGCCAAGATCGCATGAGCAATCAGCCCCAGCATTTT.